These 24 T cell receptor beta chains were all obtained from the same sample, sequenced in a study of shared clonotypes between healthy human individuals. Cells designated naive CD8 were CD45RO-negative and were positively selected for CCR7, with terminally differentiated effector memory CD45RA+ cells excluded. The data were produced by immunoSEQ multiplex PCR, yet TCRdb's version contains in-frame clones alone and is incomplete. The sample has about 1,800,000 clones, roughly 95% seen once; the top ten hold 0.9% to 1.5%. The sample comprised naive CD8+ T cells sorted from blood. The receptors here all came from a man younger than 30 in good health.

DNA of the CDR3: TGTGCCAGCAGCGAGGGGGACAGCTCCTATAATTCACCCCTCCACTTT. This translates into CASSEGDSSYNSPLHF. The chain carries TRBV9 and TRBJ1-6; 7 bases are a match to TRBD1. The junction had 3 bases not matched to a gene; V was cut back by 3 bases and J by 0 bases. The V gene's germline CDR1 is SGDLS and CDR2 YYNGEE. CDR3 length equals 16 residues.

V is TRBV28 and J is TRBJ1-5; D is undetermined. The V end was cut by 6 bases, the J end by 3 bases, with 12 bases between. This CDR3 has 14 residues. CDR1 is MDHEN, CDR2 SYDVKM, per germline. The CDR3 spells CASRSWEDNQPQHF. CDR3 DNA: TGTGCCAGCAGATCATGGGAGGACAATCAGCCCCAGCATTTT.

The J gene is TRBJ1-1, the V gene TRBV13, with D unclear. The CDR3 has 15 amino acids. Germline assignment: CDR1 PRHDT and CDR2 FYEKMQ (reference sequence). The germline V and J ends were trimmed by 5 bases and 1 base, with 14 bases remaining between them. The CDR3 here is CASSPTMGRNTEAFF. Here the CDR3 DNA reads TGTGCCAGCAGCCCCACCATGGGCCGGAACACTGAAGCTTTCTTT.

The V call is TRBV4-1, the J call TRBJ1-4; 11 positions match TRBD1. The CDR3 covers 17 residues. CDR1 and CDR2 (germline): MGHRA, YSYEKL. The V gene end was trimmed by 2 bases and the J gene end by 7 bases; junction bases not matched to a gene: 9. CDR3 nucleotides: TGCGCCAGCAGCCAAATCGGGACAGGGGGTTTGGGTGAAAAACTGTTTTTT. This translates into CASSQIGTGGLGEKLFF.

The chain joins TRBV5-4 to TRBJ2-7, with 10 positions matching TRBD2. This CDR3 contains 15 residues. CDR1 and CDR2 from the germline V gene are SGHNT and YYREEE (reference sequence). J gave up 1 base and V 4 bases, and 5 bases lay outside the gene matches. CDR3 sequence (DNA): TGTGCCAGCAGCCCCACTAGCGGGGCTTCCTACGAGCAGTACTTC. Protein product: CASSPTSGASYEQYF.

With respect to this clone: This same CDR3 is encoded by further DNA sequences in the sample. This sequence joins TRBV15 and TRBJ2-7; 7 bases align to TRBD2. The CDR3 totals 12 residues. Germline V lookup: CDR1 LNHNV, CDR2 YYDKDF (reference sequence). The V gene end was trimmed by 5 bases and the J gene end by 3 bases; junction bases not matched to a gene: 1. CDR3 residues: CATSGGGYEQYF. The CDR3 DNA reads TGTGCCACCAGCGGCGGGGGCTACGAGCAGTACTTC.

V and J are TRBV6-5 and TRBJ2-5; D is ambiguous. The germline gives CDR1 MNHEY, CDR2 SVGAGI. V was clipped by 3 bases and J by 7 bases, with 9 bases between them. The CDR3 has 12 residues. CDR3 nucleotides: TGTGCCAGCAGTTATCCAGACCCGACCCAGTACTTC. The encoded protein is CASSYPDPTQYF.

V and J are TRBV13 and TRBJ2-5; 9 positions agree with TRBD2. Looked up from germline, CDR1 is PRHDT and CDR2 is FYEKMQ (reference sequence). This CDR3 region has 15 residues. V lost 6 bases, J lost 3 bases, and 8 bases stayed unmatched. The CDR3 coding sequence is TGTGCCAGCAGGGCAATACTAGCGGGCGAAGAGACCCAGTACTTC. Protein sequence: CASRAILAGEETQYF.

CDR3 bases: TGTGCCAGTTCCCGGGTGGGATCCTACAATGAGCAGTTCTTC. It specifies CASSRVGSYNEQFF. J is TRBJ2-1 and V is TRBV19; D gene unclear. Germline V gene lookup returns CDR1 LNHDA and CDR2 SQIVND (reference sequence). This CDR3 has 14 amino acids. V shed 8 bases and J shed 1 base, with 12 bases lying between them.

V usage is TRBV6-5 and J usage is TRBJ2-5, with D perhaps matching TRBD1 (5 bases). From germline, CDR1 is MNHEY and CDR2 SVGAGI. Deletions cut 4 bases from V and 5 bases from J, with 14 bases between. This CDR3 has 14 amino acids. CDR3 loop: CASSSTSGFETQYF. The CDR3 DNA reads TGTGCCAGCAGTTCGACCTCAGGGTTTGAGACCCAGTACTTC.

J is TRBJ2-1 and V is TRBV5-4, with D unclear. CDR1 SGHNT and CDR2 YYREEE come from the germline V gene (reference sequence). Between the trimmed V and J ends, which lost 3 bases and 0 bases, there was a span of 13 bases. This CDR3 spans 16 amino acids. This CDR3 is CASSSILGSSYNEQFF. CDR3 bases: TGTGCCAGCAGCTCGATACTGGGAAGCTCCTACAATGAGCAGTTCTTC.

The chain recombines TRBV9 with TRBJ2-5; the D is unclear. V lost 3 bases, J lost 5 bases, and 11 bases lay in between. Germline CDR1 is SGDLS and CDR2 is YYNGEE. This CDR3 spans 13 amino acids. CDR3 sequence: CASSAGLGETQYF. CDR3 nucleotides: TGTGCCAGCAGCGCCGGTTTGGGGGAGACCCAGTACTTC.

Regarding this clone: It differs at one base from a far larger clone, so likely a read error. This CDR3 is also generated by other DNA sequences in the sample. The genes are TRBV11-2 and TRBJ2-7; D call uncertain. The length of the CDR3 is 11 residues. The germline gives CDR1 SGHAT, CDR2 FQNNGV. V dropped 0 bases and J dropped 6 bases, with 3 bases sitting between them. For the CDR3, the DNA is TGTGCCAGCAGCTTAGAGGGCGAGCAGTACTTC. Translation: CASSLEGEQYF.

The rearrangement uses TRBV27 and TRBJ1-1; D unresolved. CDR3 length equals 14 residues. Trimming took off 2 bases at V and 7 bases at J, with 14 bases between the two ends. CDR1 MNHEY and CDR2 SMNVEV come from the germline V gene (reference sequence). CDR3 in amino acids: CASSLIATGLEAFF. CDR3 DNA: TGTGCCAGCAGTTTAATCGCGACGGGTCTTGAAGCTTTCTTT.

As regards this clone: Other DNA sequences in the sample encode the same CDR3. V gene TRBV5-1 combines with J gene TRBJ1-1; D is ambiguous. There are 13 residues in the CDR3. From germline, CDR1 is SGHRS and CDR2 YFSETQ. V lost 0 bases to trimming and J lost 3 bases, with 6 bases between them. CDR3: CASSLAPYTEAFF. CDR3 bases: TGCGCCAGCAGCTTGGCCCCGTACACTGAAGCTTTCTTT.

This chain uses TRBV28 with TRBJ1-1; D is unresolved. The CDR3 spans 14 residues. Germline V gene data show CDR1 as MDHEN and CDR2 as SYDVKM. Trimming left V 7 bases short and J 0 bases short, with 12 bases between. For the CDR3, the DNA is TGTGCCAGCACCTCATTGGGGATGAACACTGAAGCTTTCTTT. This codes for CASTSLGMNTEAFF.

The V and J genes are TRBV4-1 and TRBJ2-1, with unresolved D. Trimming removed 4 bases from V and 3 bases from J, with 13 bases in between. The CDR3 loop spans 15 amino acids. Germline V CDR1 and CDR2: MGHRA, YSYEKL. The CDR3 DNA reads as TGCGCCAGCAGCCCCCAAGGGTCTAACTACAATGAGCAGTTCTTC. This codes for CASSPQGSNYNEQFF.

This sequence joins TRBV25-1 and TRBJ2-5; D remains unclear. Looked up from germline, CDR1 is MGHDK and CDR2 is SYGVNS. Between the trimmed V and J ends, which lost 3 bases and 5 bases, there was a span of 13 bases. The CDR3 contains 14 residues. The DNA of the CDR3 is TGTGCCAGCAGTGAGACATACAGAGAGGAGACCCAGTACTTC. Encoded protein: CASSETYREETQYF.

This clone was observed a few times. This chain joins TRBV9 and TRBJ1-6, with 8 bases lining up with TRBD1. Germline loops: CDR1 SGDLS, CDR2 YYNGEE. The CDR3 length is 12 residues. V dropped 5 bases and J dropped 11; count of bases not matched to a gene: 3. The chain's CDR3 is CASSGTGTPLHF. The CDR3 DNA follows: TGTGCCAGCAGTGGGACAGGTACACCCCTCCACTTT.

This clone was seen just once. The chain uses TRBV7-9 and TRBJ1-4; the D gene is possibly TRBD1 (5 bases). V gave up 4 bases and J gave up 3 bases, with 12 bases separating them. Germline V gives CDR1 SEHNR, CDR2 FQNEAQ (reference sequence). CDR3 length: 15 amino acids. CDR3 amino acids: CASSSPGDANEKLFF. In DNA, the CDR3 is TGTGCCAGCAGCTCCCCGGGGGACGCTAATGAAAAACTGTTTTTT.

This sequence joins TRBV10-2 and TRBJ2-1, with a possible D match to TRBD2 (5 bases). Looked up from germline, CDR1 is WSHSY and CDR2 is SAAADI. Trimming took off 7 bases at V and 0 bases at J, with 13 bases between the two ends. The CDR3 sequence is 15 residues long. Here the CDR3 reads CASTPDSSSYNEQFF. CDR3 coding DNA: TGCGCCAGCACCCCGGACTCCAGCTCCTACAATGAGCAGTTCTTC.

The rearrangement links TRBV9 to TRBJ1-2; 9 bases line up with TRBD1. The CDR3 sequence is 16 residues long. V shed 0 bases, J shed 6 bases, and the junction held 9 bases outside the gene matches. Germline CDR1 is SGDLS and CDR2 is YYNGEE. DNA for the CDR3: TGTGCCAGCAGCGTAGGCGCGGTGGACAGGGGTGATGGCTACACCTTC. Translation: CASSVGAVDRGDGYTF.

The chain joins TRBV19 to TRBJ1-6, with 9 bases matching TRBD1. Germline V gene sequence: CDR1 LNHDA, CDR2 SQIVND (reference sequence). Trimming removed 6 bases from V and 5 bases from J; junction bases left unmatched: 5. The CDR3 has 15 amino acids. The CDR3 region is CASRPTGGDNSPLHF. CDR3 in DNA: TGTGCCAGTAGACCGACAGGGGGTGATAATTCACCCCTCCACTTT. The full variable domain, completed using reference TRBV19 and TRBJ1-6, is DGGITQSPKYLFRKEGQNVTLSCEQNLNHDAMYWYRQDPGQGLRLIYYSQIVNDFQKGDIAEGYSVSREKKESFPLTVTSAQKNPTAFYLCASRPTGGDNSPLHFGNGTRLTVT.

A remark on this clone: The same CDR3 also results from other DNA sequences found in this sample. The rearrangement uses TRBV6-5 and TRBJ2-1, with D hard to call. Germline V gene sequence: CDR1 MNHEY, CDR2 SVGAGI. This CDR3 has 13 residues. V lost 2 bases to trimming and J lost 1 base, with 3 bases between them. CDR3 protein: CASSYDSYNEQFF. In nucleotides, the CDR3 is TGTGCCAGCAGTTACGATTCCTACAATGAGCAGTTCTTC.